This record concerns one TCR beta chain sequence. Its antigen is not known. Here immunoSEQ multiplex PCR was the method, and the copy in TCRdb shows in-frame clones only, minus some. Of 200,000 or so clones listed, about 79% are singletons. The CDR3 has 13 residues. V was shortened by 4 bases and J by 2 bases, with 8 bases between the two germline ends. Germline CDR1 is MNHEY and CDR2 is SMNVEV (reference sequence). This entry is derived from a study of cytomegalovirus exposure and HLA in healthy donors. Study-wide findings and caveats: That first-cohort TCR clusters tended to co-occur in the 120 or so validation repertoires was found in a later analysis. Associated with cytomegalovirus, according to the listing, were 150 to 200 TCR beta chains. Across donors, most TCRs were seen rarely, yet some public ones were widespread.

The sample comprised PBMCs. The receptor was derived from a woman younger than 45 in good health and CMV-seropositive. The J gene is TRBJ1-2, the V gene TRBV27; a possible D gene is TRBD1 (5 bases). The DNA of the CDR3 is TGTGCCAGCAGTTATGCAGGGAACTATGGCTACACCTTC. As protein: CASSYAGNYGYTF.